One sample yielded the 2 T cell receptor beta chains listed below, sequenced in a study of cytomegalovirus exposure and HLA in healthy donors. Both 60 Vbeta primers and 13 Jbeta primers went into the PCR. Measured with immunoSEQ multiplex PCR; TCRdb has only the in-frame clones, and not every one. The table records about 100,000 clones, around 82% of them present only once. Input material: PBMCs. The receptors derive from a man aged 35-49 years in good health and CMV-seropositive.

This chain links TRBV18 with TRBJ2-5; tentatively, D is TRBD2 (6 bases). The CDR3 has 17 amino acids. The germline V gene has CDR1 KGHSH and CDR2 LQKENI. V gave up 3 bases and J gave up 3 bases, with 20 bases separating them. The CDR3 here is CASSPIATRTIKETQYF. CDR3 sequence (DNA): TGTGCCAGCTCACCTATCGCGACTCGGACTATCAAAGAGACCCAGTACTTC.

The J gene is TRBJ2-1, the V gene TRBV11-2; 7 nucleotides align to TRBD1. This CDR3 has 14 amino acids. The germline V gene has CDR1 SGHAT and CDR2 FQNNGV. The trim removed 7 bases at V and 6 bases at J, leaving 9 bases unmatched. Written as DNA, the CDR3 is TGTGCCAGCACCCCGACAGGGAGCGTCAATGAGCAGTTCTTC. Protein product: CASTPTGSVNEQFF. The full variable domain, completed using reference TRBV11-2 and TRBJ2-1, is EAGVAQSPRYKIIEKRQSVAFWCNPISGHATLYWYQQILGQGPKLLIQFQNNGVVDDSQLPKDRFSAERLKGVDSTLKIQPAKLEDSAVYLCASTPTGSVNEQFFGPGTRLTVL.